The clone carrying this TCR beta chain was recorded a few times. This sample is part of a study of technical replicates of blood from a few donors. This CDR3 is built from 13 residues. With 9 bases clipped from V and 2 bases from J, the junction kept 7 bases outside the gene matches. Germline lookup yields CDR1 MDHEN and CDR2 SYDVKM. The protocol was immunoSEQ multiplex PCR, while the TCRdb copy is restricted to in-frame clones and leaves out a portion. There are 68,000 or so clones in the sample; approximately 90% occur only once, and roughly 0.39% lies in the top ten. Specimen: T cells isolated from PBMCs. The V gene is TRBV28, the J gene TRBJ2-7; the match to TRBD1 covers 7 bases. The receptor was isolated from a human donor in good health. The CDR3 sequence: CASQGQATYEQYF. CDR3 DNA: TGTGCCAGTCAAGGACAGGCTACCTACGAGCAGTACTTC.